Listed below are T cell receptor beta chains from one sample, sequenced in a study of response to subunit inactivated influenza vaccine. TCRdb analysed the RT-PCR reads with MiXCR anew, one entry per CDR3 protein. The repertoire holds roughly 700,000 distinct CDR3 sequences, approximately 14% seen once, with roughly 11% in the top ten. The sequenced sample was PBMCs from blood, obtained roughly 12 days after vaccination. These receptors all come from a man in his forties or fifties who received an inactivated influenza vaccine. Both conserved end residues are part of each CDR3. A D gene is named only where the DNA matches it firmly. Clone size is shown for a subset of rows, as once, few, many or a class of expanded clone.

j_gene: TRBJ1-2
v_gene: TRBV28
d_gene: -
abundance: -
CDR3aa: CASSLPGWGGGYTF
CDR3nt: TGTGCCAGCAGTTTACCGGGCTGGGGGGGTGGCTACACCTTC

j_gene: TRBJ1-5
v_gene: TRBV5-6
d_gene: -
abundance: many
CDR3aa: CASSLGQLRQPQHF
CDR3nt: TGTGCCAGCAGCTTGGGACAGCTACGTCAGCCCCAGCATTTT

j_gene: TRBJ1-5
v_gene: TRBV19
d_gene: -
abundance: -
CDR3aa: CASSMRRNSNQPQHF
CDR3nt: TGTGCCAGTAGTATGCGAAGGAATAGCAATCAGCCCCAGCATTTT

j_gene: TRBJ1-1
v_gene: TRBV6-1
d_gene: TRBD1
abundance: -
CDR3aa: CASRTGQGENTEAFF
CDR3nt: TGTGCCAGCAGGACGGGACAGGGGGAGAACACTGAAGCTTTCTTT

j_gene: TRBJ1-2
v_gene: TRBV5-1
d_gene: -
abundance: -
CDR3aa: CASSSRSNYGYTF
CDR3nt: TGCGCCAGCAGCTCCCGGTCGAACTATGGCTACACCTTC

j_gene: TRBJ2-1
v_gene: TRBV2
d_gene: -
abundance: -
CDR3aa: CASSETGIGNEQFF
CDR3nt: TGTGCCAGCAGTGAAACTGGGATCGGCAATGAGCAGTTCTTC

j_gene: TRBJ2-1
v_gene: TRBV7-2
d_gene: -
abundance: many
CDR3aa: CASSLLLWVGEQFF
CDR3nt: TGTGCCAGCAGCTTACTATTATGGGTAGGCGAGCAGTTCTTC

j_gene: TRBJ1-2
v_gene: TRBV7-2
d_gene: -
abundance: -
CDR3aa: CASSFWTDANYGYTF
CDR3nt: TGTGCCAGCAGCTTTTGGACAGACGCTAACTATGGCTACACCTTC

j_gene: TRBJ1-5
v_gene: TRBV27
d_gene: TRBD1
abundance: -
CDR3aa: CASSLQGINQPQHF
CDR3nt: TGTGCCAGCAGTCTACAGGGGATCAATCAGCCCCAGCATTTT

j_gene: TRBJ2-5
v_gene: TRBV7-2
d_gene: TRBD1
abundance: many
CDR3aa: CASSADRGETQYF
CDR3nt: TGTGCCAGCAGCGCGGACAGGGGGGAGACCCAGTACTTC

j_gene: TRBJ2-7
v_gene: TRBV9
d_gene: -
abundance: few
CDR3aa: CASSVGPASSYEQYF
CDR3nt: TGTGCCAGCAGCGTAGGTCCGGCCTCCTCCTACGAGCAGTACTTC

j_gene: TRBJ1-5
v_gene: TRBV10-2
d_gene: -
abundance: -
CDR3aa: CASTHRVRQPQHF
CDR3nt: TGCGCCAGCACACACAGGGTCCGGCAGCCCCAGCATTTT

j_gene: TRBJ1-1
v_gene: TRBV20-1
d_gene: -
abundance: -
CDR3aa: CSARPHGPPVAFF
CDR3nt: TGCAGTGCTAGACCACACGGGCCGCCGGTAGCTTTCTTT

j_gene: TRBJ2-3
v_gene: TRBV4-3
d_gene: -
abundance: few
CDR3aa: CASSQGLGRVADTQYF
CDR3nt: TGCGCCAGCAGCCAAGGGCTTGGCAGGGTTGCAGATACGCAGTATTTT

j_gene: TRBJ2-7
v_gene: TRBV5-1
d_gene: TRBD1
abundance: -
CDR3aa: CASSPTVTGDYEQYF
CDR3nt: TGCGCCAGCAGCCCCACCGTGACAGGGGACTACGAGCAGTACTTC

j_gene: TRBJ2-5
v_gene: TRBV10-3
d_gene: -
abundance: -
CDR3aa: CAISVGDQETQYF
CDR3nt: TGTGCCATCAGTGTAGGGGATCAAGAGACCCAGTACTTC

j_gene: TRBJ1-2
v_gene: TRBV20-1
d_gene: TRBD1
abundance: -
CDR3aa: CSVTGRGLDYGYTF
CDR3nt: TGCAGTGTCACCGGTAGGGGGCTTGACTATGGCTACACCTTC

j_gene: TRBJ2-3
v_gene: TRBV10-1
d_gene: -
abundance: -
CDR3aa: CASSSGAPPDTQYF
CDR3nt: TGCGCCAGCAGCTCGGGGGCACCCCCCGATACGCAGTATTTT